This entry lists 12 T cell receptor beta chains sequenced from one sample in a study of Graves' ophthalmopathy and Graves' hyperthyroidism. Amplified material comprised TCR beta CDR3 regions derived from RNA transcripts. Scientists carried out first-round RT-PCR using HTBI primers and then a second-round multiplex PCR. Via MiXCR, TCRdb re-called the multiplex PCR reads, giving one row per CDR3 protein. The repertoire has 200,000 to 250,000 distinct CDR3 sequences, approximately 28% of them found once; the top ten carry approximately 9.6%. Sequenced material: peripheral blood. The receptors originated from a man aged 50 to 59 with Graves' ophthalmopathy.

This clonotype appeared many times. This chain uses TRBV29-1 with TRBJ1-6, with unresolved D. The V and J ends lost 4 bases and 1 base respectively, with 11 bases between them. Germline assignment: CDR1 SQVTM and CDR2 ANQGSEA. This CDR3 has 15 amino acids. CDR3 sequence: CSVGEGRSYNSPLHF. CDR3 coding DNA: TGCAGCGTTGGAGAGGGTCGGTCCTATAATTCACCCCTCCACTTT.

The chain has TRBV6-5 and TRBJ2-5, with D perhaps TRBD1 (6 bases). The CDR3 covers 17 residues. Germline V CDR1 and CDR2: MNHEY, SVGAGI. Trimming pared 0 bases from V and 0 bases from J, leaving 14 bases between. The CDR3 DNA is TGTGCCAGCAGTTACTCAGCTGTTCGGACAGACCAAGAGACCCAGTACTTC. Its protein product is CASSYSAVRTDQETQYF.

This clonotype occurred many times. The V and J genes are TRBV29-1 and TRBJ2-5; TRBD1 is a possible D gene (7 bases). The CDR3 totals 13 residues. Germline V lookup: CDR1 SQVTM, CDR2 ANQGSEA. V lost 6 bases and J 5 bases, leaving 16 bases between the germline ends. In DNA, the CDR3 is TGCAGCGTCCCCAAACAGGGGAGGGAGACCCAGTACTTC. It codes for CSVPKQGRETQYF.

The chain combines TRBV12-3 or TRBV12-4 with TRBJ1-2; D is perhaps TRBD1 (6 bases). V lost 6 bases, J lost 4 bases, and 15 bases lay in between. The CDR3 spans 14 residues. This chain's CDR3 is CASSRDRTFYGYTF. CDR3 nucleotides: TGTGCCAGCAGCCGCGACAGGACATTCTATGGCTACACCTTC.

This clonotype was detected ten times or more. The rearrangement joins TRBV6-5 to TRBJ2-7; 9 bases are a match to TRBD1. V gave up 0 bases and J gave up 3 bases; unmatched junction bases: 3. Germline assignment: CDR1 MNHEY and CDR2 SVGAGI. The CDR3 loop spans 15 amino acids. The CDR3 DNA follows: TGTGCCAGCAGTTACTCGGGGACAGGGAACTACGAGCAGTACTTC. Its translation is CASSYSGTGNYEQYF.

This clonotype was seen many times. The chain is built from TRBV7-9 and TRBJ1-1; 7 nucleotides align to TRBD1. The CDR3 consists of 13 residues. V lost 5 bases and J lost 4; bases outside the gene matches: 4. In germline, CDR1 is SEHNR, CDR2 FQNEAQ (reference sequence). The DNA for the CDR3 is TGTGCCAGCAGCCAACCAGGGGGCACTGAAGCTTTCTTT. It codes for CASSQPGGTEAFF.

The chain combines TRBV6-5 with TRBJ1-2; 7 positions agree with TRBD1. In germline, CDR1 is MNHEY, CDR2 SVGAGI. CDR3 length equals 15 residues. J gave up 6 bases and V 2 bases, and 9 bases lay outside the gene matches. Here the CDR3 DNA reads TGTGCCAGCAGTTACGCTTCCCGGGGGACAGATGGCTACACCTTC. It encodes CASSYASRGTDGYTF.

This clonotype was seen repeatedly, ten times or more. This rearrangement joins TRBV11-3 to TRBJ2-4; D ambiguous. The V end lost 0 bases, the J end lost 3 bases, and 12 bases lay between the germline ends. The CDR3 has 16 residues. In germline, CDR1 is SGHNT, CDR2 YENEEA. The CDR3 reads CASSLDRAVGKNIQYF. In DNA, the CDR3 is TGTGCCAGCAGCTTAGACAGAGCAGTAGGCAAAAACATTCAGTACTTC.

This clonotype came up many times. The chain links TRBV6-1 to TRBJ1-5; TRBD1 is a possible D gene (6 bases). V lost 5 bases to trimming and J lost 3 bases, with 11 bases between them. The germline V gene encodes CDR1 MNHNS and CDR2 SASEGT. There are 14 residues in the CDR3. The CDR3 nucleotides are TGTGCCAGCAGTCCTGGACAGAACAATCAGCCCCAGCATTTT. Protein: CASSPGQNNQPQHF.

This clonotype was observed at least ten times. The chain's CDR3 is CASSYPSYGYTF. The CDR3 region has the DNA TGTGCCAGCAGTTACCCGAGCTATGGCTACACCTTC. The rearrangement links TRBV6-2 or TRBV6-3 to TRBJ1-2; D not resolved. In germline, CDR1 is MNHEY, CDR2 SVGEGT. V was pared by 2 bases and J by 4 bases, with 5 bases between. The CDR3 is made up of 12 amino acids.

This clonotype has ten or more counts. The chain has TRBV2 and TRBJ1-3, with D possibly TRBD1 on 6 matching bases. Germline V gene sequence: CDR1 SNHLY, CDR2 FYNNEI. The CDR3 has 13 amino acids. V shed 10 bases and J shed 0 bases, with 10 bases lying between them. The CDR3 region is CAIPGDSGNTIYF. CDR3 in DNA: TGTGCCATCCCAGGGGACTCTGGAAACACCATATATTTT.

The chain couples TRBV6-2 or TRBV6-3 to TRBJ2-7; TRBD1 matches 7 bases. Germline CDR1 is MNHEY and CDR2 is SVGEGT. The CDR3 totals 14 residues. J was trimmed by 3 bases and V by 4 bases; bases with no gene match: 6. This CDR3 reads CASSFGQASYEQYF. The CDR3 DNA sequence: TGTGCCAGCAGTTTCGGACAGGCGAGCTACGAGCAGTACTTC.